The subject of this entry is one T cell receptor beta chain. Per the original methods: Amplification of reference gene primers provided the estimated nucleated cell counts. Profiled with immunoSEQ multiplex PCR; TCRdb holds only in-frame clones, not every one. V, J and clone size were drawn from that table, and D and trimming were deduced from the DNA. Altogether 30,000 or so clones are present, more than 75% being singletons, with the ten largest covering approximately 6.2%. Trimming stripped 1 base from V and 0 bases from J, with 12 bases between. The CDR3 has 16 amino acids. Germline CDR1 LGHDT, CDR2 YNNKEL (reference sequence). These data originate in a study of blood T cell repertoires in COVID-19. Study summary: The United States, Italy and Spain provided the acute and convalescent COVID-19 samples. PBMCs, B-cell-depleted T cells, or T cells were the source of the cDNA or gDNA that made up the material.

The specimen sequenced was peripheral blood. The chain combines TRBV3-1 (or the pseudogene TRBV3-2) with TRBJ1-1, with no clear D. This clonotype was obtained from a human donor in a cohort sampled during active COVID-19. CDR3 sequence (DNA): TGTGCCAGCAGCCAAGTGGACGGACTCATGAACACTGAAGCTTTCTTT. Translation gives CASSQVDGLMNTEAFF.